One sample yielded the 15 T cell receptor beta chains listed below, sequenced in a study of shared clonotypes between healthy human individuals. Clones were read by immunoSEQ multiplex PCR, and TCRdb kept only the in-frame ones, dropping some. The table records some 1 million clones, around four fifths of them present only once. Sequenced: memory CD4+ T cells sorted from blood. Indicated subset: CD45RA-negative fraction. The source is a man between 18 and 35 years old in good health.

This clone was counted ten times or more. The V call is TRBV7-2, the J call TRBJ2-1; D is unclear. Germline loops: CDR1 SGHTA, CDR2 FQGNSA. The CDR3 totals 15 residues. V was pared by 5 bases and J by 0 bases, with 11 bases between. DNA for the CDR3: TGTGCCAGCAGCCCAGAGGCGAGCTCCTACAATGAGCAGTTCTTC. Protein product: CASSPEASSYNEQFF.

The rearrangement links TRBV5-1 to TRBJ2-7; 8 bases agree with TRBD1. CDR1 and CDR2 (germline): SGHRS, YFSETQ. The CDR3 consists of 14 residues. Trimming cost V 4 bases and J 5 bases; bases outside gene matches: 8. The CDR3 sequence: CASSTSGQGDEQYF. The CDR3 DNA follows: TGCGCCAGCAGCACCTCAGGACAGGGAGACGAGCAGTACTTC.

The chain combines TRBV7-2 with TRBJ2-7; TRBD1 agrees at 9 bases. Germline trimming cut 2 bases from V and 6 bases from J; bases unmatched to any gene: 8. The CDR3 extends over 15 amino acids. Germline CDR1 SGHTA, CDR2 FQGNSA. CDR3 bases: TGTGCCAGCAGCTTATCCGCACAGGGGGCTGGCGAGCAGTACTTC. It specifies CASSLSAQGAGEQYF.

This chain joins TRBV6-5 and TRBJ1-1; no clear D gene. Germline CDR1 and CDR2: MNHEY and SVGAGI. There are 14 residues in the CDR3. V shed 6 bases and J shed 5 bases, with 16 bases lying between them. The CDR3, as DNA: TGTGCCAGCAGCCTCGGAGGTAGTGGGACTGAAGCTTTCTTT. It codes for CASSLGGSGTEAFF.

Of note for this clone: This sample also contains other DNA sequences that code for the same CDR3. The V gene is TRBV4-3, the J gene TRBJ2-7; no definite D call. The CDR3 totals 13 residues. Looked up from germline, CDR1 is LGHNA and CDR2 is YSLEER. Deletions cut 1 base from V and 1 base from J, with 5 bases between. The CDR3 region is CASSQGRSYEQYF. CDR3 DNA sequence: TGCGCCAGCAGCCAAGGCAGGTCCTACGAGCAGTACTTC.

This chain links TRBV29-1 with TRBJ1-1; D uncertain. The CDR3 is 13 amino acids. V lost 6 bases and J 2 bases, leaving 13 bases between the germline ends. CDR1 and CDR2 (germline): SQVTM, ANQGSEA. The CDR3 sequence is CSVVGPVNTEAFF. Written as DNA, the CDR3 is TGCAGCGTGGTAGGACCCGTCAACACTGAAGCTTTCTTT.

V gene TRBV2 combines with J gene TRBJ2-3, with 8 bases aligning to TRBD1. CDR1 and CDR2 from the germline V gene are SNHLY and FYNNEI. V lost 4 bases to trimming and J lost 2 bases; unmatched junction nucleotides: 8. The CDR3 length is 16 residues. CDR3 DNA sequence: TGTGCCAGCAGTGCGCCGACAGGGGCTCCCACAGATACGCAGTATTTT. It yields the protein CASSAPTGAPTDTQYF.

The chain employs TRBV2 and TRBJ2-2, with D perhaps given as TRBD1 or TRBD2 (5 bases each). V was cut by 7 bases and J by 4 bases, with 25 bases left in between. Per the germline V gene, CDR1 is SNHLY and CDR2 is FYNNEI. The length of the CDR3 is 18 residues. The CDR3 DNA follows: TGTGCCAGCACTAGAAGTGGGGGACCACGCGCGGGCACCGGGGAGCTGTTTTTT. Translating it yields CASTRSGGPRAGTGELFF.

The gene calls are TRBV5-1 and TRBJ2-5; TRBD2 matches 7 bases. V dropped 4 bases and J dropped 2; count of bases not matched to a gene: 8. Germline CDR1 SGHRS, CDR2 YFSETQ. This CDR3 contains 15 residues. The CDR3 reads CASSQSSRGQETQYF. The CDR3 DNA sequence: TGCGCCAGCAGCCAGTCTTCGCGGGGGCAAGAGACCCAGTACTTC.

CDR3 loop: CASSSSGGETQYF. In DNA form, the CDR3 reads TGTGCCAGCAGCTCCTCAGGGGGAGAGACCCAGTACTTC. J is TRBJ2-5 and V is TRBV7-2; TRBD1 matches 7 bases. With V trimmed by 4 bases and J by 4 bases, 3 bases remained unmatched. The CDR3 length is 13 residues. Germline V gives CDR1 SGHTA, CDR2 FQGNSA.

The chain employs TRBV5-6 and TRBJ2-1; 8 nucleotides align to TRBD2. The junction had 6 bases not matched to a gene; V was cut back by 0 bases and J by 13 bases. Per the germline V gene, CDR1 is SGHDT and CDR2 is YYEEEE. The CDR3 has 13 amino acids. The CDR3 loop is CASSLETGGPQFF. The CDR3 DNA reads as TGTGCCAGCAGCTTGGAGACGGGAGGGCCTCAGTTCTTC.

This clone has only one observation. V and J are TRBV28 and TRBJ2-3; no firm D call. The germline V and J ends were trimmed by 7 bases and 0 bases, with 5 bases remaining between them. Germline lookup yields CDR1 MDHEN and CDR2 SYDVKM. The CDR3 spans 12 residues. CDR3 loop: CASIGSTDTQYF. The CDR3, as DNA: TGTGCCAGCATCGGGAGCACAGATACGCAGTATTTT.

This clone was observed once. The chain couples TRBV5-1 to TRBJ1-2; tentatively, D is TRBD1 (6 bases). CDR1 SGHRS and CDR2 YFSETQ come from the germline V gene. Trimming stripped 3 bases from V and 13 bases from J, with 16 bases between. The CDR3 loop spans 12 amino acids. CDR3 protein: CASSSATGASTF. CDR3 sequence (DNA): TGCGCCAGCAGCTCAGCGACAGGAGCCTCCACCTTC.

This sequence joins TRBV18 and TRBJ2-5; D might be TRBD1 (5 bases). The CDR3 has 16 amino acids. V dropped 2 bases and J dropped 5 bases, with 18 bases sitting between them. In germline, CDR1 is KGHSH, CDR2 LQKENI. This chain's CDR3 is CASSPIGWTKGETQYF. In DNA form, the CDR3 reads TGTGCCAGCTCACCAATTGGGTGGACGAAGGGGGAGACCCAGTACTTC.

In this sample, this clone turned up many times. The V call is TRBV27, the J call TRBJ1-4, with 9 bases aligning to TRBD1. The CDR3 is 15 amino acids. Germline CDR1 is MNHEY and CDR2 is SMNVEV (reference sequence). V lost 6 bases and J lost 2; bases outside the gene matches: 4. DNA for the CDR3: TGTGCCAGCAGATATGGGACAGGGACTAATGAAAAACTGTTTTTT. Its translation: CASRYGTGTNEKLFF.